A selection of T cell receptor beta chains follows, all from one sample in a study of T cell clonotyping in hematopoietic cell transplantation. The table came from immunoSEQ multiplex PCR; TCRdb's copy has only in-frame clones and leaves some out. The sample carries 7,900 or so clones, approximately 90% recorded once. Source: PBMCs, taken 100 days after allogeneic stem cell transplant. The receptors come from a young adult male patient who had an allogeneic stem cell transplant from a related donor, so the T cells may come from the graft donor. Some clones in this sample may be carry-over from other donors' samples. Each CDR3 is given with its conserved first and last residue.

>TRBV2|TRBJ2-1
CASSEMFGSDVYNEQFF
>TRBV29-1|TRBJ2-1
CSVDKGEQFF
>TRBV6-5|TRBJ1-4
CASSYSAGRSEKLFF
>TRBV6-6|TRBJ2-3
CASTYRSSTDTQYF
>TRBV7-2|TRBJ1-1
CASSSYLEAEAFF
>TRBV30|TRBJ1-5
CAWRGGLGQPQHF
>TRBV20-1|TRBJ1-1
CSAGQGGKAFF
>TRBV19|TRBJ2-3
CASSIVRGDTQYF
>TRBV19|TRBJ2-5
CASSLGTAQETQYF
>TRBV7-8|TRBJ2-3
CASSWELGGVTDTQYF
>TRBV30|TRBJ1-5
CAWSGQDNQPQHF
>TRBV5-1|TRBJ1-4
CASSLGTLQGRNEKLFF
>TRBV5-6|TRBJ1-3
CASSLYQGRNTIYF
>TRBV2|TRBJ2-5
CASTISGRTETQYF
>TRBV7-9|TRBJ2-5
CASSFRGQETQYF
>TRBV14|TRBJ2-1
CASSQDLPGPNEQFF
>TRBV19|TRBJ1-1
CASSTTGMNTEAFF
>TRBV6-4|TRBJ2-3
CASSSGSTDTQYF
>TRBV19|TRBJ2-1
CASSSPRTGGGEQFF
>TRBV27|TRBJ2-3
CASSKVAGGSTDTQYF
>TRBV2|TRBJ1-5
CASRILGGSNQPQHF
>TRBV6-4|TRBJ2-1
CASTADGGGYNEQFF
>TRBV5-8|TRBJ2-6
CASSLDSSGANVLTF
>TRBV5-1|TRBJ1-4
CASTSGQGRITNEKLFF
>TRBV7-2|TRBJ2-1
CASSSTSKNEQFF
>TRBV14|TRBJ2-2
CASSQHSVSTGELFF
>TRBV4-1|TRBJ2-2
CASSQDFRTGGVDTGELFF
>TRBV12-2|TRBJ1-1
CASRPRGSEAPGEAFF
>TRBV7-2|TRBJ1-1
CASSLEGGGSTEAFF
>TRBV19|TRBJ1-1
CASGDRYTEAFF
>TRBV5-1|TRBJ2-5
CASSLDSYPQETQYF
>TRBV2|TRBJ1-3
CASSTSSGNTIYF
>TRBV7-2|TRBJ2-5
CASSLEVLKTQYF
>TRBV19|TRBJ1-1
CASTQINLQGFTEAFF
>TRBV15|TRBJ2-2
CATSRELGTANTGELFF
>TRBV29-1|TRBJ2-3
CSVEYSPGGVADTQYF
>TRBV4-1|TRBJ2-3
CASSETSWFGTDTQYF
>TRBV5-6|TRBJ2-7
CASSWEGGPYEQYF
>TRBV10-3|TRBJ2-5
CAISSSGTSGRGYQETQYF
>TRBV7-9|TRBJ1-2
CASSLPNWDGYTF
>TRBV19|TRBJ2-2
CASSKGANTGELFF
>TRBV5-1|TRBJ2-3
CASSSGSGLTDTQYF
>TRBV4-1|TRBJ2-3
CASSQDWGGSTDTQYF
>TRBV7-9|TRBJ2-1
CASSNHSYNEQFF
>TRBV19|TRBJ1-5
CASNRINQPQHF
>TRBV11-3|TRBJ2-5
CASSEGTESAGTQYF
>TRBV19|TRBJ2-2
CASKPAANTGELFF
>TRBV7-9|TRBJ2-5
CASSAPPGQGGQTQYF
>TRBV7-9|TRBJ1-5
CASSLGQGNQPQHF
>TRBV27|TRBJ1-4
CASSAGRESIEKLFF
>TRBV4-1|TRBJ2-3
CASSQDARVSTDTQYF
>TRBV19|TRBJ2-1
CASSISLGFEQFF
>TRBV30|TRBJ1-6
CAWSVQGSNSPLHF
>TRBV19|TRBJ2-1
CASSIETGPYNEQFF
>TRBV29-1|TRBJ2-1
CSVVGYRMGREQFF
>TRBV7-2|TRBJ2-6
CASSLMSSGANVLTF
>TRBV7-9|TRBJ2-3
CASSSDSGVDTQYF
>TRBV5-4|TRBJ2-2
CASSLAPGGPASTGELFF
>TRBV7-9|TRBJ2-2
CASSTGLADTGELFF
>TRBV28|TRBJ1-5
CASSPRQGLYSNQPQHF